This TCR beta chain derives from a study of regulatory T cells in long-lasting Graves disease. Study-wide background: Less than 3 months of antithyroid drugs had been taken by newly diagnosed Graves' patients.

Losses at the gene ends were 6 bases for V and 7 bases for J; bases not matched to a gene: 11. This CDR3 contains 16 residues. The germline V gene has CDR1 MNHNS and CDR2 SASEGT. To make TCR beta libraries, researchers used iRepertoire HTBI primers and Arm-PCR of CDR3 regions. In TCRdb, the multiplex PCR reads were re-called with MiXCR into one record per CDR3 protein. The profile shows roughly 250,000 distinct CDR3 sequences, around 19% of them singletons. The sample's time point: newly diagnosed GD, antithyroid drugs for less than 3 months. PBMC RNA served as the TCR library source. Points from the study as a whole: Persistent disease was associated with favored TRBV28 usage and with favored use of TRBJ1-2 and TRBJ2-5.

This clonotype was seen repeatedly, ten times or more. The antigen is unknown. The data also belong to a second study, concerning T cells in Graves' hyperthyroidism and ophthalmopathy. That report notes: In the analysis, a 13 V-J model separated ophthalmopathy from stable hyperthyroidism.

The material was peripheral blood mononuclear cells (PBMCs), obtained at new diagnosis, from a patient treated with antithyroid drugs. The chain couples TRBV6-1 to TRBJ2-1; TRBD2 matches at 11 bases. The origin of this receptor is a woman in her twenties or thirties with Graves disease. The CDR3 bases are TGTGCCAGCAGCCACCCGACTAGCGGGGTCCGTAATGAGCAGTTCTTC. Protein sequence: CASSHPTSGVRNEQFF.